The following is a T cell receptor (beta chain) sequence with its context. Under the authors' procedure: Amplification from reference gene primers served as the basis for estimated nucleated cell counts. Sequencing was performed with immunoSEQ multiplex PCR; in TCRdb, only in-frame clones are kept and a portion is missing. V and J calls and clone size come straight from that table; D and trimming were deduced from the DNA. The data hold about 280,000 clones, with approximately 84% observed a single time. The data belong to a study of blood T cell repertoires in COVID-19. Study overall: COVID-19 samples collected from the United States, Italy and Spain covered acute and convalescent phases. T cells, B-cell-depleted T cells, or PBMCs provided the cDNA or gDNA that served as material.

The source material was peripheral blood. The sequence was collected from a woman in her thirties who had recovered from COVID-19.

CDR3 DNA sequence: TGTGCCAGCAGCAAAAGGACTCCCGAACCCTACAATGAGCAGTTCTTC. Translating gives CASSKRTPEPYNEQFF. The V gene is TRBV21-1, the J gene TRBJ2-1; the D call of TRBD2 is as the table states it, not checked on the DNA. TRBV21-1 represents a pseudogene. The CDR3 length is 16 residues.